This T cell receptor beta chain was retrieved from a study of technical replicates of blood from a handful of donors. V was pared by 5 bases and J by 4 bases, with 9 bases between. CDR3 length: 13 residues. Germline V gene sequence: CDR1 MNHEY, CDR2 SMNVEV (reference sequence). Here immunoSEQ multiplex PCR was the method, and the copy in TCRdb shows in-frame clones only, minus some. The sample includes just over 60,000 clones, roughly 86% seen only once; the top ten take roughly 4.8%. This receptor was taken from a human donor in good health. Some clones in this sample may be carry-over from other donors' samples. This chain joins TRBV27 and TRBJ1-3, with D unclear. The specimen sequenced was PBMCs. CDR3 in amino acids: CASSPFRGNTIYF. The CDR3 DNA reads TGTGCCAGCAGTCCTTTCAGAGGAAACACCATATATTTT.